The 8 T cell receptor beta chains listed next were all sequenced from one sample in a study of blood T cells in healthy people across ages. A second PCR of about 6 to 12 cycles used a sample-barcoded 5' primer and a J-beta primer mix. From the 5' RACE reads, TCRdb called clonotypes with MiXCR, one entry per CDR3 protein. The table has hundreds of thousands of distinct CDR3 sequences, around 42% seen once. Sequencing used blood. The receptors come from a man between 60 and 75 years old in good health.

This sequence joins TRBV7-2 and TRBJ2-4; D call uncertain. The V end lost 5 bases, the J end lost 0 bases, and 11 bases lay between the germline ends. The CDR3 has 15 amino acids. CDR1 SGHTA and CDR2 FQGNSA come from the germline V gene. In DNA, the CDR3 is TGTGCCAGCAGCCCGGTTCACGTAGCCAAAAACATTCAGTACTTC. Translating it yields CASSPVHVAKNIQYF.

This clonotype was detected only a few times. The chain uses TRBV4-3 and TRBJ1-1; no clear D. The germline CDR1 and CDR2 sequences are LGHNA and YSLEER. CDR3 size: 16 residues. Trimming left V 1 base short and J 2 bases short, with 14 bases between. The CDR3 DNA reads TGCGCCAGCAGCCAAGGACTGGACGGAAGAAACACTGAAGCTTTCTTT. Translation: CASSQGLDGRNTEAFF.

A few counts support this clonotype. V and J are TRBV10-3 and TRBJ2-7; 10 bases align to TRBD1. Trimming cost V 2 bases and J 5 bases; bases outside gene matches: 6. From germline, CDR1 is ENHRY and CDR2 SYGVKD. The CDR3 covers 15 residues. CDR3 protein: CAISEIGTGENEQYF. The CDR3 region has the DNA TGTGCCATCAGTGAGATAGGGACAGGGGAGAACGAGCAGTACTTC.

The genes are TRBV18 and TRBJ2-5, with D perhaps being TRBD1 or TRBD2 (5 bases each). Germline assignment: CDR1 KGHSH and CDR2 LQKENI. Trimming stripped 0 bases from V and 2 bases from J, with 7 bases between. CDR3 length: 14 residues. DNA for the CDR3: TGTGCCAGCTCACCACCGGGGGTTCAAGAGACCCAGTACTTC. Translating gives CASSPPGVQETQYF.

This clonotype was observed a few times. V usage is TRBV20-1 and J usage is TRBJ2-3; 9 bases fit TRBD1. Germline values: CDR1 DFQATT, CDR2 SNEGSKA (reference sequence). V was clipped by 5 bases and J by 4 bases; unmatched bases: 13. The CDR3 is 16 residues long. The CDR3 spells CSAPPRQGVRADTQYF. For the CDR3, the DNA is TGCAGTGCTCCTCCGCGACAGGGGGTCCGGGCAGATACGCAGTATTTT.

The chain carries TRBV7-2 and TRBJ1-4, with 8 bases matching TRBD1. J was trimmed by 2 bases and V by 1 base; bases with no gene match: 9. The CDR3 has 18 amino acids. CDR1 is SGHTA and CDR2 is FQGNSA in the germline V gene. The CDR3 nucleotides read TGTGCCAGCAGCTTAGATCAGGGGGCTAAGGGGACTAATGAAAAACTGTTTTTT. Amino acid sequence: CASSLDQGAKGTNEKLFF.

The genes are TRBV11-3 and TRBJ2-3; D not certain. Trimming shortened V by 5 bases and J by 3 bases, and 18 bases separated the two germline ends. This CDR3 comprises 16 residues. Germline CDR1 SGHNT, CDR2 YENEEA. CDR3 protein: CASSRGGDLPTDTQYF. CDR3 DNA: TGTGCCAGCAGCAGAGGCGGAGACCTCCCGACAGATACGCAGTATTTT.

The CDR3 reads CASSQGARGSTDTQYF. Written as DNA, the CDR3 is TGCGCCAGCAGCCAAGGGGCCAGGGGTAGCACAGATACGCAGTATTTT. The genes are TRBV4-3 and TRBJ2-3; D perhaps matches TRBD1 (6 bases). Germline loops: CDR1 LGHNA, CDR2 YSLEER. The CDR3 has 16 amino acids. The V gene lost 1 base and the J gene lost 0 bases, with 11 bases spanning the gap.